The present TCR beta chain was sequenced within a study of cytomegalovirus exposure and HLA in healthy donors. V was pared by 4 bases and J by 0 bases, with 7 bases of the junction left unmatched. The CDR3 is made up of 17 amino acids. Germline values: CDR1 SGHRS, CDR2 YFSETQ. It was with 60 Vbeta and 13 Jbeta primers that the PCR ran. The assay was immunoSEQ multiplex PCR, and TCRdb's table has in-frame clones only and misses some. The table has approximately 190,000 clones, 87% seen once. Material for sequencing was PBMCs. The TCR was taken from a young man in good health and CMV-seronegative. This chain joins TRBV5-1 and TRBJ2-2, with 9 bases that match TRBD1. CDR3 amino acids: CASSGGTGPPNTGELFF. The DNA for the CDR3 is TGCGCCAGCAGCGGGGGGACAGGGCCGCCGAACACCGGGGAGCTGTTTTTT.